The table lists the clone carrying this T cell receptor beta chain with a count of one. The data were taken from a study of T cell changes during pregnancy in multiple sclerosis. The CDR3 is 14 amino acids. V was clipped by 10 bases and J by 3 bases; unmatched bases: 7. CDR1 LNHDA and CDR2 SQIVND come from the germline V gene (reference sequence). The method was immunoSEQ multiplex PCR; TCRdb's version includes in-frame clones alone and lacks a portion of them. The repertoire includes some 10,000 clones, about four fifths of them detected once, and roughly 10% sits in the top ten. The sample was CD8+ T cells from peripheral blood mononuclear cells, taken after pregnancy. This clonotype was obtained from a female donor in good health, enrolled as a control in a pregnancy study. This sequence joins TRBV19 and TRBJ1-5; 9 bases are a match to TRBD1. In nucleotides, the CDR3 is TGTGCCACTGCCGGGACAGGGCCCAATCAGCCCCAGCATTTT. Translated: CATAGTGPNQPQHF.